One TCR beta chain is described in this entry. This entry comes from a study of blood T cell repertoires in COVID-19. As processed by the authors: Reference gene primer amplification gave estimated nucleated cell counts. Only in-frame clones appear in the TCRdb table, and some are missing; sequencing was by immunoSEQ multiplex PCR. The D gene and trimming were derived from the DNA, and the V and J assignments and clone size from that table. The sample gives 200,000 to 300,000 clones, 70% to 90% of which show up once; 3% is in the top ten. Germline CDR1 reads MDHEN; CDR2 reads SYDVKM. The CDR3 is made up of 16 amino acids. Trimming removed 1 base from V and 5 bases from J, with 18 bases in between.

The sequenced material came from peripheral blood. The genes are TRBV28 and TRBJ2-7, with D hard to call. The clonotype originates from a man between 18 and 29 years old with active or convalescent COVID-19. CDR3: CASSLLTRKLEDEQYF. Here the CDR3 DNA reads TGTGCCAGCAGTTTATTAACACGAAAACTCGAGGACGAGCAGTACTTC.